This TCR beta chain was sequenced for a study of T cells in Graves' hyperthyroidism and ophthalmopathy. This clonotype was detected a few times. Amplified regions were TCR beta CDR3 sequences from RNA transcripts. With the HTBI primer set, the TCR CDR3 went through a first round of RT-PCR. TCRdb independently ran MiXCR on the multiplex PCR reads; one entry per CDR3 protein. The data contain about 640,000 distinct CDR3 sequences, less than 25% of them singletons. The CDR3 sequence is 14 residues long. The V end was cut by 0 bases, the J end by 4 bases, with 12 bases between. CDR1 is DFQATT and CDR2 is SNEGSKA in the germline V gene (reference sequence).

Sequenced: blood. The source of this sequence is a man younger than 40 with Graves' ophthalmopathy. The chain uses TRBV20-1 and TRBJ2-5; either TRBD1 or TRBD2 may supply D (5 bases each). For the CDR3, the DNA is TGCAGTGCTAGAGATGCGGCAGGGAGAGAGACCCAGTACTTC. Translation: CSARDAAGRETQYF.